The following is a T cell receptor (beta chain) sequence with its context. The sample originates from a study of T cells after yellow fever vaccination. TCRdb analysed the 5' RACE reads with MiXCR anew, one entry per CDR3 protein. The table records hundreds of thousands of distinct CDR3 sequences, over 9% of them present only once. The CDR3 is 15 amino acids. After removal of 4 bases from V and 4 bases from J, the junction contained 8 bases not matched to a gene. The germline CDR1 and CDR2 sequences are DFQATT and SNEGSKA (reference sequence). Sequencing used PBMCs, obtained on the day of the yellow fever booster vaccination. The sequence was obtained from a man aged 25 to 40 who received the YFV17D yellow fever vaccine. This chain joins TRBV20-1 and TRBJ2-3, with 10 nucleotides matching TRBD2. The CDR3: CSAIPSGRAADTQYF. The CDR3 coding sequence is TGCAGTGCTATACCCAGCGGGAGGGCCGCAGATACGCAGTATTTT.